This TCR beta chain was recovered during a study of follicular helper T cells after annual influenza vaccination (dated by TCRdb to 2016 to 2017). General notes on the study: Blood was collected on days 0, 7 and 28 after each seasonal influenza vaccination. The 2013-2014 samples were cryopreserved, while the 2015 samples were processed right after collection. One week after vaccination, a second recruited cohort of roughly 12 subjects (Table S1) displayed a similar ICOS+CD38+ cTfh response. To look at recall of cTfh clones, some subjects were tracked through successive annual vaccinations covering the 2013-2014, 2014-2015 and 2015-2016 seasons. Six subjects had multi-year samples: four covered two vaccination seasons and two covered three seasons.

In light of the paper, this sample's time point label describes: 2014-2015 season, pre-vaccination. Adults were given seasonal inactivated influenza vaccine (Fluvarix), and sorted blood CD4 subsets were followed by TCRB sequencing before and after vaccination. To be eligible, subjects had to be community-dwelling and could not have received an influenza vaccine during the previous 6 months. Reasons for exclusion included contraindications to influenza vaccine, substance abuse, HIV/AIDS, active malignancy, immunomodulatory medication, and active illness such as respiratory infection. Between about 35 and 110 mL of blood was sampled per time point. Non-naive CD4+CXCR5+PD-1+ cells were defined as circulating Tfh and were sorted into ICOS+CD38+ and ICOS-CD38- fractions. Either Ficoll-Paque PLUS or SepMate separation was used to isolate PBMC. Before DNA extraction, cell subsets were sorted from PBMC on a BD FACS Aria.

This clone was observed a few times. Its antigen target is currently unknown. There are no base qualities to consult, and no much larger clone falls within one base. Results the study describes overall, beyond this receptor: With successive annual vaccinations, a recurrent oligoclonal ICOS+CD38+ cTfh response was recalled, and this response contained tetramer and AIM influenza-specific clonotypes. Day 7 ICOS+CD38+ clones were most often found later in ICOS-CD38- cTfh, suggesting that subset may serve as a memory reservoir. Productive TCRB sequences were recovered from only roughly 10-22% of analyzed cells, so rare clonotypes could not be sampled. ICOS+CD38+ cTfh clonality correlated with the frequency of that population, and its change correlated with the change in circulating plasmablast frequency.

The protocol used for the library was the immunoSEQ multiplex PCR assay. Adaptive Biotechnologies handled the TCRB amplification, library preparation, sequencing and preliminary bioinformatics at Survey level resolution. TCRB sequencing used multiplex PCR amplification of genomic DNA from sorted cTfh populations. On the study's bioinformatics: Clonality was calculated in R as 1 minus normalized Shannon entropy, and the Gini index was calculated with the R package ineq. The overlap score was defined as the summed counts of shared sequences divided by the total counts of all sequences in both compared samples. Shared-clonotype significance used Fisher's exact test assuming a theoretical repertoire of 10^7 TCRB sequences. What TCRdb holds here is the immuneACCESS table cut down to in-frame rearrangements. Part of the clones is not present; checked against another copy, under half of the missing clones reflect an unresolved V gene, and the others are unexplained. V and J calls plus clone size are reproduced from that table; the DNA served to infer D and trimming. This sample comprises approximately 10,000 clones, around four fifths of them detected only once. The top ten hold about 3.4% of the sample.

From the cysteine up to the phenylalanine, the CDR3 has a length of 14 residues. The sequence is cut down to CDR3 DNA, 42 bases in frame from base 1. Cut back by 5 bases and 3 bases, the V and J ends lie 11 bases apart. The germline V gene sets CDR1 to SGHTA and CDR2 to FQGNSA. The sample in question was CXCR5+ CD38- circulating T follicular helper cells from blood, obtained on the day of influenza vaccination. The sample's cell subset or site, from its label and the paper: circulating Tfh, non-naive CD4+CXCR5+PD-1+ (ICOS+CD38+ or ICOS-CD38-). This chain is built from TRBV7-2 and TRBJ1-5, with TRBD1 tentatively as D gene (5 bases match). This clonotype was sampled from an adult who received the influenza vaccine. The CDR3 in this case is CASSLDSSNQPQHF. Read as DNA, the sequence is TGTGCCAGCAGCCTTGACAGTTCCAATCAGCCCCAGCATTTT.